Following are 22 T cell receptor beta chains from one sample sequenced in a study of shared clonotypes between healthy human individuals. The method was immunoSEQ multiplex PCR; TCRdb's version includes in-frame clones alone and lacks a portion of them. The sample contains about 1.1 million clones, approximately 80% of which appear only once. The specimen was memory CD4+ T cells from PBMCs. Subset given: CD45RA-negative fraction. The receptors derive from a man aged 18 to 30 in good health. Some clones in this sample may be carry-over from other donors' samples.

This clone has more than one count but fewer than ten. The genes are TRBV19 and TRBJ1-1, with TRBD1 matching over 7 bases. This CDR3 comprises 12 residues. Germline V gene sequence: CDR1 LNHDA, CDR2 SQIVND (reference sequence). The ends lost 5 bases at V and 8 bases at J; junction bases unmatched: 5. The DNA of the CDR3 is TGTGCCAGTAGTCCCACAGGGGCAGAAGCTTTCTTT. It translates to CASSPTGAEAFF.

The V gene is TRBV30, the J gene TRBJ2-1; D ambiguous. The CDR3 has 12 residues. Trimming took 5 bases from V and 4 from J, leaving 9 bases between them. Germline V CDR1 and CDR2: GTSNPN, SVGIG (reference sequence). Here the CDR3 DNA reads TGTGCCTGGGGGGTCCCTTACAATGAGCAGTTCTTC. Its protein is CAWGVPYNEQFF.

This clone was observed at least ten times. Other nucleotide sequences from this sample produce the same CDR3. V usage is TRBV9 and J usage is TRBJ2-3, with D possibly matching TRBD2 (5 bases). There are 14 residues in the CDR3. Germline V gene lookup returns CDR1 SGDLS and CDR2 YYNGEE. Between the trimmed V and J ends, which lost 1 base and 6 bases, there was a span of 12 bases. DNA for the CDR3: TGTGCCAGCAGCGTAAGGTACGGAGGTGATACGCAGTATTTT. Translation gives CASSVRYGGDTQYF.

The chain joins TRBV6-1 to TRBJ1-2, with D hard to call. Germline CDR1 MNHNS, CDR2 SASEGT. This CDR3 comprises 15 residues. Trimming pared 3 bases from V and 4 bases from J, leaving 15 bases between. CDR3 loop: CASSEGAAALYGYTF. DNA of the CDR3: TGTGCCAGCAGTGAGGGTGCCGCGGCACTCTATGGCTACACCTTC.

This clone was seen many times. The chain carries TRBV7-2 and TRBJ2-2; D is unclear. V lost 4 bases to trimming and J lost 3 bases, with 6 bases between them. The CDR3 has 13 residues. Germline loops: CDR1 SGHTA, CDR2 FQGNSA. The CDR3 here is CASSSDHTGELFF. CDR3 sequence (DNA): TGTGCCAGCAGCTCCGACCACACCGGGGAGCTGTTTTTT.

The chain links TRBV11-2 to TRBJ2-3; 8 bases fit TRBD1. Germline V CDR1 and CDR2: SGHAT, FQNNGV. The V and J ends lost 5 bases and 2 bases, in that order; junction bases with no gene match: 6. CDR3 size: 15 residues. The CDR3 sequence: CASSLGTGDTDTQYF. The CDR3 DNA is TGTGCCAGCAGCCTGGGGACAGGAGACACAGATACGCAGTATTTT.

In its sample, this clone was seen a few times. The V and J genes are TRBV19 and TRBJ1-2; D uncertain. Germline V gene lookup returns CDR1 LNHDA and CDR2 SQIVND (reference sequence). Trimming shortened V by 3 bases and J by 6 bases, and 14 bases separated the two germline ends. This CDR3 region has 14 residues. The CDR3 sequence: CASSIPPLGHGYTF. DNA of the CDR3: TGTGCCAGTAGTATCCCACCCTTGGGCCATGGCTACACCTTC.

This chain joins TRBV5-4 and TRBJ2-3; D call uncertain. The germline V gene has CDR1 SGHNT and CDR2 YYREEE (reference sequence). CDR3 length: 14 amino acids. Trimming shortened V by 0 bases and J by 0 bases, and 5 bases separated the two germline ends. The CDR3 bases are TGTGCCAGCAGCTTGGCCAGTAGCACAGATACGCAGTATTTT. This codes for CASSLASSTDTQYF.

In this sample, this clone turned up a few times. A much more abundant neighbour one base away suggests this may be a read error. The chain joins TRBV30 to TRBJ1-5, with 7 positions matching TRBD1. With 5 bases clipped from V and 6 bases from J, the junction kept 7 bases outside the gene matches. The CDR3 is 13 amino acids. Germline-derived CDR1 and CDR2 are GTSNPN and SVGIG (reference sequence). Written as DNA, the CDR3 is TGTGCCTGGTCCACAGGGGCCGGTCAGCCCCAGCATTTT. The encoded protein is CAWSTGAGQPQHF.

This clone was seen only once. This rearrangement joins TRBV5-6 to TRBJ1-1, with D unclear. Germline V gene sequence: CDR1 SGHDT, CDR2 YYEEEE. The CDR3 spans 16 residues. V lost 0 bases to trimming and J lost 2 bases, with 14 bases between them. This CDR3 is CASSLVSTQFNTEAFF. The CDR3 nucleotides read TGTGCCAGCAGCTTGGTATCAACCCAATTTAACACTGAAGCTTTCTTT.

Comment on this clone: A far larger clone is only one base removed, so a read error is likely. Within the sample, other DNA sequences also encode this same CDR3. The chain recombines TRBV7-2 with TRBJ2-1, with D hard to call. Deletions cut 1 base from V and 5 bases from J, with 6 bases between. The CDR3 runs 13 residues. The germline gives CDR1 SGHTA, CDR2 FQGNSA. Written as DNA, the CDR3 is TGTGCCAGCAGCTTAGGTAGGCACAATGAGCAGTTCTTC. Its protein is CASSLGRHNEQFF.

V gene TRBV7-8 combines with J gene TRBJ2-1; 11 nucleotides agree with TRBD2. The CDR3 covers 18 residues. Trimming at V came to 8 bases and at J to 3 bases, leaving 15 bases not matched to a gene. Germline V gene sequence: CDR1 SGHVS, CDR2 FQNEAQ. DNA of the CDR3: TGTGCCAGCGGATACCCCCGGACTAGCGGGTCAAACTACAATGAGCAGTTCTTC. It is translated as CASGYPRTSGSNYNEQFF.

On this clone itself: This could be a read error, since a much larger clone is one nucleotide away. The gene calls are TRBV4-1 and TRBJ1-2; D ambiguous. The CDR3 runs 12 residues. Germline V gene lookup returns CDR1 MGHRA and CDR2 YSYEKL. Trimming shortened V by 0 bases and J by 10 bases, and 9 bases separated the two germline ends. CDR3 DNA: TGCGCCAGCAGCCAAGAGGTGGGTGTCTACACCTTC. Protein sequence: CASSQEVGVYTF.

CDR3: CASRQPGGAGIGYTF. The CDR3 DNA reads TGTGCCAGCAGACAACCAGGGGGCGCCGGAATTGGCTACACCTTC. The chain joins TRBV6-5 to TRBJ1-2, with 8 nucleotides matching TRBD1. The CDR3 covers 15 residues. The V gene's germline CDR1 is MNHEY and CDR2 SVGAGI. The J segment lost 7 bases and the V segment lost 6 bases, leaving 13 bases of the junction unmatched.

This clone was seen a handful of times. The V gene is TRBV7-9, the J gene TRBJ1-1; TRBD1 matches at 8 bases. Per germline, CDR1 SEHNR and CDR2 FQNEAQ (reference sequence). This CDR3 is 13 amino acids long. V dropped 4 bases and J dropped 7; count of bases not matched to a gene: 5. The CDR3 is CASSSQGGLEAFF. The CDR3 DNA follows: TGTGCCAGCAGCTCACAGGGGGGCCTTGAAGCTTTCTTT.

The chain links TRBV11-2 to TRBJ2-7; unclear D gene. CDR1 and CDR2 (germline): SGHAT, FQNNGV. Trimming shortened V by 2 bases and J by 1 base, and 6 bases separated the two germline ends. CDR3 length: 13 amino acids. The CDR3 DNA follows: TGTGCCAGCAGCTTATCAAGGTCCTACGAGCAGTACTTC. This codes for CASSLSRSYEQYF.

This chain links TRBV5-6 with TRBJ1-4; 7 bases align to TRBD1. The CDR3 has 15 amino acids. V gave up 4 bases and J gave up 0 bases; unmatched junction bases: 3. Germline V CDR1 and CDR2: SGHDT, YYEEEE. In DNA, the CDR3 is TGTGCCAGCAGCAACCAGGGGGCAACTAATGAAAAACTGTTTTTT. This sequence encodes CASSNQGATNEKLFF.

V usage is TRBV29-1 and J usage is TRBJ2-3; D unclear. Trimming left V 7 bases short and J 1 base short, with 9 bases between. The CDR3 contains 12 residues. Germline V CDR1 and CDR2: SQVTM, ANQGSEA. In DNA, the CDR3 is TGCAGCGCCATTCCCGGCACAGATACGCAGTATTTT. Its translation: CSAIPGTDTQYF.

The chain employs TRBV18 and TRBJ2-2, with 8 bases identical to TRBD1. J lost 6 bases, V lost 8 bases, and 14 bases had no gene match. The CDR3 length is 16 residues. Per germline, CDR1 KGHSH and CDR2 LQKENI. The chain's CDR3 is CASHRARTGSSGELFF. DNA for the CDR3: TGTGCCAGCCACAGGGCACGGACAGGGTCCTCCGGGGAGCTGTTTTTT.

Notes on this clone: Other nucleotide sequences from this sample produce the same CDR3. The V call is TRBV2, the J call TRBJ1-4; D possibly corresponds to TRBD1 (6 bases). The germline CDR1 and CDR2 sequences are SNHLY and FYNNEI. This CDR3 spans 12 amino acids. Trimming left V 9 bases short and J 4 bases short, with 9 bases between. Written as DNA, the CDR3 is TGTGCCAGTATCAGGGGTAATGAAAAACTGTTTTTT. It yields the protein CASIRGNEKLFF.

The chain links TRBV6-6 to TRBJ1-2, with 12 bases lining up with TRBD1. Trimming cost V 8 bases and J 7 bases; bases outside gene matches: 2. CDR1 is MNHNY, CDR2 SVGAGI, per germline (reference sequence). The CDR3 has 12 amino acids. CDR3 nucleotide sequence: TGTGCCAGCCGGGACAGGGGGCTTGGCTACACCTTC. This translates into CASRDRGLGYTF.

The rearrangement uses TRBV5-1 and TRBJ2-3; 9 positions agree with TRBD2. Germline-derived CDR1 and CDR2 are SGHRS and YFSETQ. Trimming removed 3 bases from V and 5 bases from J; junction bases left unmatched: 13. The CDR3 runs to 17 residues. The CDR3 loop is CASSSTLAGRGIDTQYF. For the CDR3, the DNA is TGCGCCAGCAGCTCCACGCTAGCGGGACGAGGTATAGATACGCAGTATTTT.